The 27 T cell receptor beta chains below come from one sample, sequenced in a study of T cells after yellow fever vaccination. A single record per CDR3 protein comes from TCRdb applying MiXCR to the 5' RACE reads. The table includes some 150,000 distinct CDR3 sequences, 6.6% detected once. The sample in question was CD4+ T cells sorted from PBMCs, obtained 10 days after the yellow fever booster vaccination. These receptors all come from a man aged 25 to 40 who received the YFV17D yellow fever vaccine.

V gene TRBV19 combines with J gene TRBJ2-1; a possible D gene is TRBD2 (6 bases). Germline V CDR1 and CDR2: LNHDA, SQIVND (reference sequence). The V and J ends lost 4 bases and 0 bases respectively, with 13 bases between them. The CDR3 has 16 amino acids. CDR3 sequence: CASSSLASSSYNEQFF. DNA for the CDR3: TGTGCCAGTAGTAGTCTAGCGTCTAGCTCCTACAATGAGCAGTTCTTC.

This clonotype was seen at least ten times. CDR3 in DNA: TGTGCCAGCAGCTTTGGACTAGCGGGAGGACCCTCCTACGAGCAGTACTTC. The encoded protein is CASSFGLAGGPSYEQYF. The V and J genes are TRBV7-9 and TRBJ2-7; 14 bases align to TRBD2. This CDR3 spans 17 amino acids. J gave up 0 bases and V 3 bases, and 4 bases lay outside the gene matches. Germline loops: CDR1 SEHNR, CDR2 FQNEAQ (reference sequence).

This clonotype has a count of ten or more. The V gene is TRBV5-6, the J gene TRBJ1-2; unclear D gene. Germline V gene lookup returns CDR1 SGHDT and CDR2 YYEEEE. The CDR3 has 12 amino acids. Trimming removed 5 bases from V and 8 bases from J, with 13 bases in between. CDR3 nucleotide sequence: TGTGCCAGCAGTCTAAGACGGACGGGCTACACCTTC. Translation: CASSLRRTGYTF.

This clonotype was recorded many times. This chain uses TRBV12-3 or TRBV12-4 with TRBJ2-6; no clear D gene. CDR3 size: 11 residues. Trimming cost V 11 bases and J 4 bases, with 6 bases left between them. The CDR3 sequence: CALGGANVLTF. The CDR3, as DNA: TGTGCCTTAGGGGGGGCCAACGTCCTGACTTTC.

This clonotype came up many times. The chain carries TRBV20-1 and TRBJ2-5; TRBD2 aligns across 10 bases. Germline trimming cut 1 base from V and 6 bases from J; bases unmatched to any gene: 11. The germline V gene encodes CDR1 DFQATT and CDR2 SNEGSKA (reference sequence). This CDR3 contains 16 residues. CDR3 DNA sequence: TGCAGTGCTAGAGGTAGCGGGAGGACGGGGATACAGACCCAGTACTTC. Amino acids: CSARGSGRTGIQTQYF.

V gene TRBV6-5 combines with J gene TRBJ1-2, with D possibly being TRBD1 (5 bases). V gave up 4 bases and J gave up 8 bases, with 26 bases separating them. Germline assignment: CDR1 MNHEY and CDR2 SVGAGI. There are 17 residues in the CDR3. CDR3 DNA sequence: TGTGCCAGCAGTTCCGACCCCGACAGCTTACAATGGGGGGGCTACACCTTC. Protein: CASSSDPDSLQWGGYTF.

As concerns this clonotype: A read error is possible here, since a much larger clone lies one base away. The chain has TRBV5-1 and TRBJ2-7; D is undetermined. Germline V CDR1 and CDR2: SGHRS, YFSETQ. The length of the CDR3 is 14 residues. Trimming stripped 4 bases from V and 3 bases from J, with 14 bases between. The CDR3 loop reads CASSARSDGYEQYF. CDR3 coding DNA: TGCGCCAGCAGCGCGAGGTCTGATGGCTACGAGCAGTACTTC.

The chain recombines TRBV9 with TRBJ1-2; D remains ambiguous. CDR1 is SGDLS, CDR2 YYNGEE, per germline. Trimming left V 0 bases short and J 5 bases short, with 5 bases between. This CDR3 has 12 residues. This CDR3 is CASSVDGYGYTF. In nucleotides, the CDR3 is TGTGCCAGCAGCGTAGATGGATATGGCTACACCTTC.

This clonotype was observed many times. The gene calls are TRBV4-3 and TRBJ2-2, with D possibly called TRBD1 or TRBD2 (5 bases each). In germline, CDR1 is LGHNA, CDR2 YSLEER. V lost 4 bases, J lost 5 bases, and 17 bases lay in between. This CDR3 contains 16 residues. The CDR3 region has the DNA TGCGCCAGCAGCCGCGTGACCGGGACGAGGACCGGGGAGCTGTTTTTT. Translated: CASSRVTGTRTGELFF.

This clonotype has at least ten counts. The chain has TRBV18 and TRBJ2-1; perhaps TRBD2 as D (5 bases). CDR3 size: 15 residues. V was clipped by 1 base and J by 2 bases, with 9 bases between them. Germline V gene lookup returns CDR1 KGHSH and CDR2 LQKENI. This CDR3 reads CASSPLELAYNEQFF. The CDR3 DNA is TGTGCCAGCTCACCACTAGAACTAGCCTACAATGAGCAGTTCTTC.

This clonotype showed up many times. The rearrangement uses TRBV12-3 or TRBV12-4 and TRBJ2-1; perhaps TRBD1 as D (6 bases). Trimming shortened V by 6 bases and J by 8 bases, and 11 bases separated the two germline ends. CDR3 length equals 12 residues. CDR3 sequence: CASSPTGYEQFF. The CDR3 DNA follows: TGTGCCAGCAGCCCTACAGGGTATGAGCAGTTCTTC.

This clonotype was seen many times. The chain employs TRBV20-1 and TRBJ1-2; perhaps TRBD1 as D (6 bases). This CDR3 region has 10 residues. Germline V CDR1 and CDR2: DFQATT, SNEGSKA (reference sequence). V was clipped by 5 bases and J by 8 bases, with 9 bases between them. The CDR3 nucleotides read TGCAGTGCTCGACAGGACGGCTACACCTTC. It translates to CSARQDGYTF.

The chain carries TRBV7-8 and TRBJ2-7; tentatively, D is TRBD1 (6 bases). The V end was cut by 3 bases, the J end by 2 bases, with 26 bases between. This CDR3 region has 19 residues. Germline V gene sequence: CDR1 SGHVS, CDR2 FQNEAQ. Here the CDR3 reads CASSFDRTSPGQGAYEQYF. In nucleotides, the CDR3 is TGTGCCAGCAGCTTTGACCGGACATCCCCGGGACAAGGAGCCTACGAGCAGTACTTC.

This clonotype occurred many times. The chain is built from TRBV27 and TRBJ2-7, with a possible D match to TRBD2 (5 bases). The CDR3 contains 13 residues. Trimming took off 6 bases at V and 4 bases at J, with 13 bases between the two ends. The germline V gene has CDR1 MNHEY and CDR2 SMNVEV (reference sequence). Here the CDR3 reads CASSPKGGYEQYF. The CDR3 DNA follows: TGTGCCAGCAGCCCGAAGGGCGGGTACGAGCAGTACTTC.

This clonotype was detected only a few times. The rearrangement links TRBV7-2 to TRBJ2-7; perhaps TRBD1 as D (5 bases). Germline CDR1 is SGHTA and CDR2 is FQGNSA. Trimming shortened V by 5 bases and J by 4 bases, and 15 bases separated the two germline ends. The CDR3 is made up of 14 amino acids. Here the CDR3 DNA reads TGTGCCAGCAGCCAGGGATACATAGGGTACGAGCAGTACTTC. Translated, it gives CASSQGYIGYEQYF.

This clonotype was seen repeatedly, ten times or more. CDR3 coding DNA: TGTGCCAGCAGGCTAGCAGGGGCGGTTGAACAGCCCCAGCATTTT. This translates into CASRLAGAVEQPQHF. The V and J genes are TRBV12-3 or TRBV12-4 and TRBJ1-5; TRBD1 might be the D (6 bases). The CDR3 length is 15 residues. V gave up 6 bases and J gave up 7 bases, with 19 bases separating them.

This clonotype was observed at least ten times. The chain combines TRBV21-1 with TRBJ2-2. TRBV21-1 is labeled a pseudogene. This CDR3 has 17 amino acids. Written as DNA, the CDR3 is TGTGCCAGCAGCAAAGCGGGTCGTTTCGCGAACACCGGGGAGCTGTTTTTT. Translated, it gives CASSKAGRFANTGELFF.

This clonotype was observed at least ten times. The chain uses TRBV5-1 and TRBJ2-7; D not certain. The length of the CDR3 is 11 residues. CDR1 and CDR2 (germline): SGHRS, YFSETQ. V lost 2 bases to trimming and J lost 5 bases, with 5 bases between them. The CDR3 nucleotides read TGCGCCAGCAGCTTCGGTCACGAGCAGTACTTC. Its translation: CASSFGHEQYF.

This clonotype was observed at least ten times. The V and J genes are TRBV7-2 and TRBJ2-3, with D maybe TRBD1 (6 bases). Germline lookup yields CDR1 SGHTA and CDR2 FQGNSA. CDR3 length: 16 amino acids. Trimming removed 6 bases from V and 0 bases from J, with 16 bases in between. The CDR3 is CASRPKGVFSTDTQYF. CDR3 in DNA: TGTGCCAGCAGACCCAAGGGGGTCTTTAGCACAGATACGCAGTATTTT.

This clonotype was detected a few times. The rearrangement uses TRBV7-2 and TRBJ1-5; unclear D gene. CDR1 and CDR2 from the germline V gene are SGHTA and FQGNSA. The length of the CDR3 is 13 residues. V dropped 0 bases and J dropped 5 bases, with 5 bases sitting between them. CDR3 in amino acids: CASSLAVDQPQHF. Written as DNA, the CDR3 is TGTGCCAGCAGCTTAGCGGTCGATCAGCCCCAGCATTTT.

At least ten counts were recorded for this clonotype. V and J are TRBV24-1 and TRBJ2-1; 16 nucleotides match TRBD2. The junction had 10 bases not matched to a gene; V was cut back by 4 bases and J by 8 bases. There are 18 residues in the CDR3. Germline loops: CDR1 KGHDR, CDR2 SFDVKD. The CDR3 here is CATSDPGTSGGDFHEQFF. In DNA form, the CDR3 reads TGTGCCACCAGTGACCCTGGGACTAGCGGGGGGGACTTCCATGAGCAGTTCTTC.

This clonotype appeared many times. The chain carries TRBV19 and TRBJ1-1, with unresolved D. The V gene lost 7 bases and the J gene lost 0 bases, with 15 bases spanning the gap. The CDR3 runs 15 residues. Germline lookup yields CDR1 LNHDA and CDR2 SQIVND (reference sequence). The chain's CDR3 is CASTPFWRMNTEAFF. CDR3 DNA: TGTGCCAGTACCCCGTTTTGGCGGATGAACACTGAAGCTTTCTTT.

This clonotype was detected many times. This rearrangement joins TRBV24-1 to TRBJ1-5, with 10 positions matching TRBD1. This CDR3 spans 15 amino acids. V was pared by 5 bases and J by 2 bases, with 2 bases of the junction left unmatched. CDR1 and CDR2 from the germline V gene are KGHDR and SFDVKD. CDR3 in DNA: TGTGCCACCAGTGGCGGGACAGGGGGCAATCAGCCCCAGCATTTT. This encodes CATSGGTGGNQPQHF.

This clonotype was counted at least ten times. The chain carries TRBV5-6 and TRBJ1-2; D may be TRBD1 (5 bases). The CDR3 spans 13 residues. Trimming cost V 4 bases and J 2 bases, with 9 bases left between them. Germline lookup yields CDR1 SGHDT and CDR2 YYEEEE. CDR3 residues: CASSRGTNYGYTF. CDR3 in DNA: TGTGCCAGCAGCCGCGGGACCAACTATGGCTACACCTTC.

The chain is built from TRBV5-3 and TRBJ2-5; 8 bases agree with TRBD1. TRBV5-3 is noted as an ORF with a role that remains uncertain. This CDR3 spans 14 amino acids. The ends lost 1 base at V and 6 bases at J; junction bases unmatched: 5. The CDR3: CARSLLRGLKTQYF. CDR3 nucleotide sequence: TGTGCCAGAAGCTTGCTCAGGGGGCTGAAGACCCAGTACTTC.

A few counts support this clonotype. The chain has TRBV5-4 and TRBJ2-2, with a weak D call TRBD2 (6 bases). This CDR3 has 16 amino acids. The germline V gene has CDR1 SGHNT and CDR2 YYREEE (reference sequence). V lost 4 bases to trimming and J lost 4 bases, with 17 bases between them. CDR3 bases: TGTGCCAGCAGCAGGGACTCGAAAGCGGGCACCGGGGAGCTGTTTTTT. This sequence encodes CASSRDSKAGTGELFF.

This clonotype occurred many times. The rearrangement links TRBV6-2 or TRBV6-3 to TRBJ2-1; 9 bases map to TRBD2. Germline values: CDR1 MNHEY, CDR2 SVGEGT. The ends lost 8 bases at V and 0 bases at J; junction bases unmatched: 11. The CDR3 covers 17 residues. CDR3 nucleotide sequence: TGTGCCAGCTCTAACCGCCGACTAGCGGACTCCTACAATGAGCAGTTCTTC. This translates into CASSNRRLADSYNEQFF.